Listed below are T cell receptor beta chains from one sample, sequenced in a study of blood T cell repertoires in COVID-19. The protocol was immunoSEQ multiplex PCR, while the TCRdb copy is restricted to in-frame clones and leaves out a portion. The top ten hold approximately 9% of the sample, which has about 300,000 clones, approximately 83% seen once. Sequenced sample: peripheral blood. Receptors originate from a woman in her forties or fifties who had recovered from COVID-19. Each CDR3 is given with its conserved first and last residue. A D gene is named only where the DNA matches it firmly. Expanded clones get a size class; other rows say once, few or many, or leave the size out.

once	-	TRBV6-5	TRBJ1-2	TGTGCCAGCAGTTACTCGGGGGGGCTCTATGGCTACACCTTC	CASSYSGGLYGYTF
-	TRBD1	TRBV18	TRBJ1-1	TGTGCCAGCTCACTCCGGGACAGGGGGACCCGCACTGAAGCTTTCTTT	CASSLRDRGTRTEAFF
-	-	TRBV7-9	TRBJ1-1	TGTGCCAGCAGCGAAACAACAGGGAACACTGAAGCTTTCTTT	CASSETTGNTEAFF
-	TRBD2	TRBV18	TRBJ2-7	TGTGCCAGCTCCCAGGATAGCGGGAGTATTGAGCAGTACTTC	CASSQDSGSIEQYF
few	-	TRBV10-3	TRBJ2-2	TGTGCCACCTTTTCAGGGTGGGTTGGTACCGGGGAGCTGTTTTTT	CATFSGWVGTGELFF
-	TRBD1	TRBV19	TRBJ2-4	TGTGCCAGTAGGGACAGGGCCAAAAACATTCAGTACTTC	CASRDRAKNIQYF
-	-	TRBV28	TRBJ1-6	TGTGCCAGCCTGGGGGGGGACTCACCCCTCCACTTT	CASLGGDSPLHF
-	-	TRBV3-1/TRBV3-2	TRBJ1-3	TGTGCCAGCAGCCCTATACCTCCGGGGTTGGCTGGAAACACCATATATTTT	CASSPIPPGLAGNTIYF
-	-	TRBV5-1	TRBJ2-1	TGCGCCAGCAGCTTGGTTTTAGGGGGATTGGTGGGCAATGAGCAGTTCTTC	CASSLVLGGLVGNEQFF
-	-	TRBV4-1	TRBJ2-7	TGCGCCAGCAGCCAAGTTTCGGGAGATTATTACTACGAGCAGTACTTC	CASSQVSGDYYYEQYF
-	TRBD1	TRBV10-3	TRBJ1-1	TGTGCCATCACCACGACAGGGAGAGGCACTGAAGCTTTCTTT	CAITTTGRGTEAFF
-	TRBD2	TRBV25-1	TRBJ2-1	TGTGCCACCTCAATAGCGGGAGGACACAATGAGCAGTTCTTC	CATSIAGGHNEQFF
-	-	TRBV27	TRBJ2-7	TGTGCCAGCAGTTTGGTAGCCGGGGTCGAGCAGTACTTC	CASSLVAGVEQYF
-	TRBD1	TRBV6-5	TRBJ2-7	TGTGCCAGCAGTTACCGACAGGGGGCATGGGAGCAGTACTTC	CASSYRQGAWEQYF
-	-	TRBV21-1	TRBJ2-3	TGTGCCAGCAGCACCGCCTGGCTGGCAGATACGCAGTATTTT	CASSTAWLADTQYF
-	TRBD1	TRBV4-3	TRBJ2-7	TGCGCCAGCAGCCACACACCGGGACAGGGCTCCGAGCAGTACTTC	CASSHTPGQGSEQYF
-	-	TRBV18	TRBJ1-6	TGTGCCAGCTCACCACGGTCAGGGGAAGATTCACCCCTCCACTTT	CASSPRSGEDSPLHF
few	-	TRBV25-1	TRBJ1-3	TGTGCCAGCCGTACCTCGGGGGGGAGCGGAAACACCATATATTTT	CASRTSGGSGNTIYF
-	TRBD1	TRBV7-3	TRBJ1-2	TGTGCCAGCAGCCCACAACCTGGACAGGGCGGAGGGGATGGCTACACCTTC	CASSPQPGQGGGDGYTF
-	TRBD2	TRBV28	TRBJ2-5	TGTGCCAGCTCAGGCGGGAGAGTTACGGAGACCCAGTACTTC	CASSGGRVTETQYF